These 12 T cell receptor beta chains originate from one sample sequenced in a study of yellow fever vaccine responses in identical twins. MiXCR, applied by TCRdb to the RT-PCR reads, yields one record per CDR3 protein. Among 1,500 to 2,000 distinct CDR3 sequences listed, around 84% were seen once. The specimen comprised T cells from blood (PBMCs), unsorted or a sorted subset (not recorded which), sampled before or after yellow fever vaccination (not recorded which). All receptors come from a woman aged 18-29 years who received the yellow fever vaccine.

The CDR3 region is CASSLAWGGVNEQFF. CDR3 bases: TGTGCCAGCAGCTTAGCCTGGGGGGGGGTCAATGAGCAGTTCTTC. The chain is built from TRBV7-3 and TRBJ2-1; 7 bases are a match to TRBD2. The CDR3 has 15 amino acids. Germline V lookup: CDR1 SGHTA, CDR2 FQGTGA. Losses at the gene ends were 2 bases for V and 6 bases for J; bases not matched to a gene: 7.

The rearrangement links TRBV15 to TRBJ1-2; D remains unclear. CDR3 size: 14 residues. V lost 0 bases, J lost 4 bases, and 9 bases lay in between. CDR1 LNHNV and CDR2 YYDKDF come from the germline V gene (reference sequence). As DNA, the CDR3 is TGTGCCACCAGCAGAGAAAGGAGGGTCTATGGCTACACCTTC. Its translation is CATSRERRVYGYTF. Full variable domain (remainder filled in from reference TRBV15 and TRBJ1-2): DAMVIQNPRYQVTQFGKPVTLSCSQTLNHNVMYWYQQKSSQAPKLLFHYYDKDFNNEADTPDNFQSRRPNTSFCFLDIRSPGLGDTAMYLCATSRERRVYGYTFGSGTRLTVV.

V is TRBV7-3 and J is TRBJ1-1, with TRBD1 as a possible D gene (5 bases). Germline V CDR1 and CDR2: SGHTA, FQGTGA. V was trimmed by 1 base and J by 3 bases, leaving 6 bases between them. This CDR3 has 13 amino acids. CDR3 sequence (DNA): TGTGCCAGCAGCTTAATCAGGGACACTGAAGCTTTCTTT. The encoded protein is CASSLIRDTEAFF.

The chain couples TRBV25-1 to TRBJ1-1, with D uncertain. Germline V gene data show CDR1 as MGHDK and CDR2 as SYGVNS. With 4 bases removed from V and 0 bases from J, the gap between germline ends came to 6 bases. The length of the CDR3 is 13 residues. The CDR3 DNA sequence: TGTGCCAGCAGTGTGGGGATGAACACTGAAGCTTTCTTT. The encoded protein is CASSVGMNTEAFF.

The rearrangement links TRBV6-5 to TRBJ2-7; TRBD1 matches 7 bases. This CDR3 has 15 amino acids. Germline trimming cut 0 bases from V and 4 bases from J; bases unmatched to any gene: 6. CDR1 is MNHEY, CDR2 SVGAGI, per germline. CDR3 region: CASSYSIGGQYEQYF. CDR3 bases: TGTGCCAGCAGTTACTCGATAGGGGGCCAGTACGAGCAGTACTTC.

The table lists this clonotype with a few counts. V is TRBV6-1 and J is TRBJ1-2, with 7 bases aligning to TRBD1. The germline V gene encodes CDR1 MNHNS and CDR2 SASEGT. V lost 6 bases and J lost 3; bases outside the gene matches: 1. The CDR3 is 12 amino acids. The CDR3 is CASRTGYYGYTF. The CDR3 DNA is TGTGCCAGCAGGACAGGGTACTATGGCTACACCTTC.

As DNA, the CDR3 is TGTGCCAGCAGCTTAGTCCCTAGCGGCGGGGGCGAGCAGTACTTC. Protein sequence: CASSLVPSGGGEQYF. The rearrangement joins TRBV11-1 to TRBJ2-7; 7 positions agree with TRBD2. The CDR3 consists of 15 residues. Germline values: CDR1 SGHAT, CDR2 FQDESV (reference sequence). V lost 1 base, J lost 6 bases, and 9 bases stayed unmatched.

The chain uses TRBV6-2 or TRBV6-3 and TRBJ1-6; 7 bases fit TRBD1. The CDR3 runs to 15 residues. CDR1 is MNHEY and CDR2 is SVGEGT in the germline V gene. V trimming: 4 bases; J trimming: 6 bases; junction bases outside the gene matches: 6. The CDR3 here is CASSSSTGANSPLHF. CDR3 nucleotides: TGTGCCAGCAGTTCCTCAACAGGGGCTAATTCACCCCTCCACTTT.

The chain is built from TRBV5-1 and TRBJ2-2; D gene uncertain. The V end was cut by 1 base, the J end by 0 bases, with 7 bases between. This CDR3 contains 15 residues. Per the germline V gene, CDR1 is SGHRS and CDR2 is YFSETQ. Written as DNA, the CDR3 is TGCGCCAGCAGCTTGTTGGCCCCGAACACCGGGGAGCTGTTTTTT. Protein product: CASSLLAPNTGELFF. The full variable domain, with the rest looked up from reference TRBV5-1 and TRBJ2-2, is KAGVTQTPRYLIKTRGQQVTLSCSPISGHRSVSWYQQTPGQGLQFLFEYFSETQRNKGNFPGRFSGRQFSNSRSEMNVSTLELGDSALYLCASSLLAPNTGELFFGEGSRLTVL.

V gene TRBV3-1 combines with J gene TRBJ1-2, with D unclear. The CDR3 has 15 residues. Trimming stripped 3 bases from V and 4 bases from J, with 15 bases between. Germline CDR1 and CDR2: LGHDT and YNNKEL (reference sequence). This CDR3 is CASSHFGQGPYGYTF. CDR3 nucleotides: TGTGCCAGCAGCCACTTTGGGCAAGGGCCCTATGGCTACACCTTC.

The V gene is TRBV7-6, the J gene TRBJ2-3; possibly TRBD1 or TRBD2 for D (5 bases each). Germline V CDR1 and CDR2: SGHVS, FNYEAQ. This CDR3 has 13 residues. V lost 5 bases to trimming and J lost 1 base, with 7 bases between them. The CDR3 bases are TGTGCCAGCAGCAGGGACGGCACAGATACGCAGTATTTT. This codes for CASSRDGTDTQYF.

V is TRBV7-9 and J is TRBJ2-1; D might be TRBD2 (5 bases). The CDR3 contains 15 residues. Trimming removed 5 bases from V and 0 bases from J, with 11 bases in between. Germline lookup yields CDR1 SEHNR and CDR2 FQNEAQ (reference sequence). The CDR3 bases are TGTGCCAGCAGCCTTAGCGAGAGCTCCTACAATGAGCAGTTCTTC. Translated: CASSLSESSYNEQFF.